The T cell receptor (beta chain) under discussion was sequenced for a study of blood T cell repertoires in COVID-19. Overall study context: COVID-19 samples, acute and convalescent, were from the United States, Italy and Spain.

This CDR3 is built from 12 residues. The germline V and J ends were trimmed by 5 bases and 5 bases, with 9 bases remaining between them. Germline CDR1 reads SGHDN; CDR2 reads FVKESK. Per the original methods: Amplifying reference gene primers gave estimates of nucleated cell counts. The table came from immunoSEQ multiplex PCR; TCRdb's copy has only in-frame clones and leaves some out. V, J and clone size derive from that table, while D and trimming were established from the DNA sequence. The sample contains fewer than 80,000 clones, around 85% of which appear only once. The chain combines TRBV14 with TRBJ2-5; D not resolved. Sample: peripheral blood. This receptor was obtained from a man aged 30 to 45 with acute or convalescent COVID-19. CDR3: CASSGTMETQYF. The CDR3 DNA reads TGTGCCAGCAGCGGCACGATGGAGACCCAGTACTTC.